The T cell receptor (beta chain) under discussion was sequenced for a study of blood T cell repertoires in COVID-19 (dated by TCRdb to the early 2020s). Context from the whole study: The collaborator samples originated in the United States, Italy and Spain and spanned the acute and convalescent phases of COVID-19. The material from the prospective study consisted of cDNA or gDNA derived from T cells, B-cell-depleted T cells, or PBMCs. The repertoires were made available in a free public database intended to serve as a resource for research on the immune response to SARS-CoV-2. The samples were drawn from two sources: the first 160 participants of the ongoing ImmuneRACE study, and over 950 subjects contributed by 6 global collaborators. Deeply sampled blood TCRbeta repertoires from subjects exposed to, actively infected with, or recovered from COVID-19 were included in the dataset. Nearly every sample came with metadata listing a de-identified subject ID, COVID-19 status, age in years and sex. Where HLA class I and class II types were available, the types were taken from metadata supplied by the sample provider, not from assay-based typing. The paper's findings and limits, for the study overall: Clinical and demographic metadata were provided uncurated, with the amount varying by source and participant.

Each collaborating institution followed its own protocols to collect whole blood in K2EDTA tubes. For TCRbeta analysis, collaborators shipped samples as frozen whole blood, isolated PBMCs, or DNA extracted from either of those sample types. On this clone: Its antigen is still unknown. No much larger clone is present one base from it, and per-base qualities are unavailable.

The immunoSEQ Assay, a bias-controlled multiplex PCR, was used to amplify TCRbeta CDR3 regions from genomic DNA. From the authors' description of their analysis: Within the assay, amplification of reference gene primers was used to estimate how many nucleated cells each sample contained. To quantify the absolute abundance of each unique TCRbeta CDR3 rearrangement, sequence reads were collapsed and filtered. For each sample, productive Simpson clonality was calculated as the square root of Simpson's diversity index over productive rearrangements. The clones in this table, taken by TCRdb from immuneACCESS, are in-frame only. Not every clone is retained; where verified, under half of the shortfall comes from an unresolved V gene, and the cause of the rest is unknown. V and J calls plus clone size are reproduced from that table; the DNA served to infer D and trimming. For this sample there are 60,000 to 85,000 clones; around nine tenths appear just once. In total, the top ten clones hold roughly 1.9% of the sample.

According to the germline V gene, CDR1 reads SGHNT and CDR2 reads YENEEA. V trim: 1 base; J trim: 5 bases; unmatched bases: 2. Its CDR3 holds 14 amino acids, cysteine through phenylalanine. The sequence is cut down to CDR3 DNA, 42 bases in frame from base 1. The chain is encoded by TRBV11-3 joined to TRBJ1-1, and 9 junctional nucleotides match TRBD1. This clonotype originated in an elderly woman with active or convalescent COVID-19. What was sequenced was peripheral blood. DNA sequence: TGTGCCAGCAGCTTAGGACAGGGGGGGACTGAAGCTTTCTTT. Its protein product is CASSLGQGGTEAFF.